The 8 T cell receptor beta chains in this list originate from one sample, sequenced in a study of T cells after yellow fever vaccination. TCRdb independently ran MiXCR on the 5' RACE reads; one entry per CDR3 protein. The data contain roughly 140,000 distinct CDR3 sequences, roughly 8% of them singletons. The specimen comprised CD4+ T cells sorted from PBMCs, sampled 5 days after the yellow fever booster vaccination. These receptors were collected from a man aged 30 to 45 who received the YFV17D yellow fever vaccine.

This clonotype occurred many times. This sequence joins TRBV5-1 and TRBJ1-1; D perhaps matches TRBD1 (5 bases). There are 15 residues in the CDR3. Trimming pared 0 bases from V and 4 bases from J, leaving 13 bases between. Germline assignment: CDR1 SGHRS and CDR2 YFSETQ. CDR3 DNA sequence: TGCGCCAGCAGCTTGGCGACAGCCCGGGGCACTGAAGCTTTCTTT. Protein: CASSLATARGTEAFF.

A word on this clonotype: A much larger clone lies a single base off, so this may be a read error. The chain employs TRBV18 and TRBJ2-3; no firm D call. Germline-derived CDR1 and CDR2 are KGHSH and LQKENI. The CDR3 has 14 residues. V lost 6 bases and J 4 bases, leaving 14 bases between the germline ends. The CDR3 nucleotides are TGTGCCAGCTCGCGTATCGACACCGCAGATACGCAGTATTTT. It codes for CASSRIDTADTQYF. The variable domain in full, completed from reference TRBV18 and TRBJ2-3, reads NAGVMQNPRHLVRRRGQEARLRCSPMKGHSHVYWYRQLPEEGLKFMVYLQKENIIDESGMPKERFSAEFPKEGPSILRIQQVVRGDSAAYFCASSRIDTADTQYFGPGTRLTVL.

This clonotype has at least ten counts. The chain uses TRBV5-1 and TRBJ2-1, with TRBD2 identical over 10 bases. The CDR3 consists of 15 residues. Germline trimming cut 4 bases from V and 3 bases from J; bases unmatched to any gene: 4. The V gene's germline CDR1 is SGHRS and CDR2 YFSETQ. Here the CDR3 reads CASSPSGRDYNEQFF. CDR3 DNA sequence: TGCGCCAGCAGCCCCAGCGGGAGGGACTACAATGAGCAGTTCTTC.

Comment on this clonotype: A much bigger clone sits one base away, suggesting this may be a read error. The rearrangement joins TRBV3-1 to TRBJ2-7; 9 bases agree with TRBD1. The V gene's germline CDR1 is LGHDT and CDR2 YNNKEL (reference sequence). The length of the CDR3 is 13 residues. CDR3 nucleotides: TGTCCCAGCGGGACAGGGAGGATATACGAGCAGTACTTC. Residues: CPSGTGRIYEQYF.

This clonotype was observed at least ten times. As DNA, the CDR3 is TGCAGTGCTAGAACGGGGGCGGCGTTGACCCAGTACTTC. Protein sequence: CSARTGAALTQYF. The V gene is TRBV20-1, the J gene TRBJ2-5; D is tentatively TRBD1 or TRBD2 (6 bases each). The CDR3 loop spans 13 amino acids. Germline V gives CDR1 DFQATT, CDR2 SNEGSKA (reference sequence). Trimming removed 2 bases from V and 7 bases from J, with 14 bases in between.

This clonotype was recorded at least ten times. V and J are TRBV7-9 and TRBJ2-5; D assignment may be TRBD1 or TRBD2 (7 bases each). This CDR3 is 16 amino acids long. The V gene's germline CDR1 is SEHNR and CDR2 FQNEAQ (reference sequence). V was clipped by 2 bases and J by 2 bases, with 15 bases between them. CDR3 sequence: CASSLKGGTEQETQYF. As DNA, the CDR3 is TGTGCCAGCAGCTTAAAGGGGGGGACAGAACAAGAGACCCAGTACTTC. The entire variable domain, with the rest obtained from reference TRBV7-9 and TRBJ2-5, is as follows: DTGVSQNPRHKITKRGQNVTFRCDPISEHNRLYWYRQTLGQGPEFLTYFQNEAQLEKSRLLSDRFSAERPKGSFSTLEIQRTEQGDSAMYLCASSLKGGTEQETQYFGPGTRLLVL.

The genes are TRBV12-3 or TRBV12-4 and TRBJ2-3; 9 bases map to TRBD2. The CDR3 runs 15 residues. V gave up 6 bases and J gave up 2 bases; unmatched junction bases: 6. The CDR3: CASRLTSGNTDTQYF. The DNA for the CDR3 is TGTGCCAGCAGACTGACTAGCGGTAACACAGATACGCAGTATTTT.

This clonotype was found a few times. The chain employs TRBV29-1 and TRBJ1-1, with TRBD1 as a possible D gene (5 bases). CDR1 and CDR2 from the germline V gene are SQVTM and ANQGSEA. The V end lost 6 bases, the J end lost 6 bases, and 8 bases lay between the germline ends. The CDR3 runs 10 residues. The CDR3 spells CSVVTAEAFF. Written as DNA, the CDR3 is TGCAGCGTGGTGACAGCTGAAGCTTTCTTT.